This T cell receptor beta chain is from a study of T cell repertoires in cytomegalovirus infection. Study-wide context: The authors used CMV epitopes that were HLA-C-restricted (recently identified) and HLA-B-restricted (well studied). The study's findings and limits: CMV carriers having the relevant HLA were flagged by cumulative public TCR beta family frequency.

The V and J ends lost 6 bases and 1 base respectively, with 12 bases between them. CDR1 and CDR2 from the germline V gene are SNHLY and FYNNEI. The CDR3 runs 14 residues. TCRdb re-called the reads with MiXCR, one entry per CDR3 protein. The repertoire has some 900,000 distinct CDR3 sequences, 32% of them found once; the top ten carry 12%. In the case of this clonotype: Its target is unknown.

This chain connects TRBV2 to TRBJ2-5; possible D gene TRBD2, 5 bases. Here the sequenced sample was cultured CD8+ T cells from PBMCs, taken from culture after CMV antigen stimulation. This receptor was identified in a human donor in good health (CMV status not recorded). Some clones in this sample may be carry-over from other donors' samples. The CDR3 loop reads CASRARGSQETQYF. CDR3 sequence (DNA): TGTGCCAGCAGGGCTCGAGGGTCCCAAGAGACCCAGTACTTC.